This T cell receptor beta chain comes out of a study of T cell responses to AZD1222 COVID-19 vaccine. Findings and caveats of the study: Donors were largely white British and mainly female; clonal diversity was possibly underestimated. Per reports, nearly half of all spike-specific TCRs target regions that are unmutated in variants. Receipt of two AZD1222 doses was followed by a rise in Spike-specific TCR breadth and depth.

The assay was immunoSEQ multiplex PCR, and TCRdb's table has in-frame clones only and misses some. In the table there are some 130,000 clones, just over 85% of which are singletons. A word on this clone: Its specificity is not known.

The V end was cut by 0 bases, the J end by 4 bases, with 17 bases between. The CDR3 covers 18 residues. CDR1 SGHTS and CDR2 YDEGEE come from the germline V gene. The starting material was peripheral blood, obtained on day 0 of AZD1222 vaccination. This clonotype was obtained from an adult in good health. The chain links TRBV5-8 to TRBJ1-6; D is perhaps TRBD1 (6 bases). DNA of the CDR3: TGTGCCAGCAGCTTGGCGGCGAGTGGGGGCGTTTATAATTCACCCCTCCACTTT. Translated: CASSLAASGGVYNSPLHF.